What follows describes a single T cell receptor (beta chain). The antigen remains undetermined. This sample stems from a study of Ad26.COV2.S vaccination and SARS-CoV-2 variants. Findings and caveats of the study: Vaccine recipients posted higher spike-specific TCR breadth than their placebo counterparts. People who got the vaccine or the placebo had similar non-spike TCR breadth. TCR breadth and depth estimates may have understated total T cell responses. Spike-specific responses of CD8+ and CD4+ T cells were reported to display substantial breadth after vaccination.

Using immunoSEQ multiplex PCR, the repertoire was profiled, and TCRdb retains in-frame clones only, with some absent. The sample contains around 7,000 clones, roughly 84% of which appear only once. The CDR3 extends over 15 amino acids. CDR1 MNHEY and CDR2 SVGAGI come from the germline V gene. V shed 2 bases and J shed 5 bases, with 12 bases lying between them. The sequence was obtained from a human donor who had recovered from COVID-19. Sample: peripheral blood, taken after recovery from COVID-19. V and J are TRBV6-5 and TRBJ1-4; possible D gene TRBD1, 5 bases. The CDR3 DNA is TGTGCCAGCAGTTACACGACAGTGCCAAATGAAAAACTGTTTTTT. Protein: CASSYTTVPNEKLFF.